This T cell receptor beta chain was retrieved from a study of blood T cell repertoires in COVID-19. About the study: Samples representing acute and convalescent COVID-19 were sourced from the United States, Italy and Spain.

From germline, CDR1 is LNHDA and CDR2 SQIVND (reference sequence). The CDR3 spans 15 residues. With V trimmed by 2 bases and J by 5 bases, 7 bases remained unmatched. Per the original data handling: Counts of nucleated cells, estimated from reference gene primer amplification, were obtained. Here immunoSEQ multiplex PCR was the method, and the copy in TCRdb shows in-frame clones only, minus some. V, J and clone size are taken as reported in that table, and D and trimming were inferred from the DNA itself. The sample yields about 46,000 clones, about 87% seen once. The clonotype was recovered from a man between 50 and 59 years old with acute or convalescent COVID-19. Sequencing was performed on peripheral blood. The chain combines TRBV19 with TRBJ2-5; 8 bases fit TRBD2. CDR3 DNA sequence: TGTGCCAGTAGTATACCAGGGACTAGGTCGGAGACCCAGTACTTC. This encodes CASSIPGTRSETQYF.